The source of this T cell receptor beta chain is a study of spatial heterogeneity in lung cancer. On the study more broadly: Beta-chain sequences consistently outnumbered alpha-chain sequences in detection.

This clonotype has more than one count but fewer than ten. Its antigen is currently unknown. MiXCR was run by TCRdb on the 5' RACE reads, yielding one entry per CDR3 protein. The sample holds some 8,000 distinct CDR3 sequences, roughly 5.6% seen once. Time point reported: sample taken at primary tumor resection. Without sorting, whole RNA was sequenced from tumor, nontumor lung or frozen PBMC. Samples were obtained from some 70 donors, all untreated early-stage non-small cell lung cancer patients. Overall study results and limits: Blood showed ubiquitous tumor TCRs more often at resection than at routine follow-up.

There are 13 residues in the CDR3. CDR1 is SQVTM and CDR2 is ANQGSEA in the germline V gene. Losses at the gene ends were 4 bases for V and 4 bases for J; bases not matched to a gene: 5. The chain uses TRBV29-1 and TRBJ2-3, with 7 bases fitting TRBD1. The sequence was collected from a male donor with early-stage non-small cell lung cancer. The source was PBMCs, collected at surgery. The CDR3 DNA follows: TGCAGCGTTGCCCGGGACAGAGCAGATACGCAGTATTTT. Its translation: CSVARDRADTQYF.